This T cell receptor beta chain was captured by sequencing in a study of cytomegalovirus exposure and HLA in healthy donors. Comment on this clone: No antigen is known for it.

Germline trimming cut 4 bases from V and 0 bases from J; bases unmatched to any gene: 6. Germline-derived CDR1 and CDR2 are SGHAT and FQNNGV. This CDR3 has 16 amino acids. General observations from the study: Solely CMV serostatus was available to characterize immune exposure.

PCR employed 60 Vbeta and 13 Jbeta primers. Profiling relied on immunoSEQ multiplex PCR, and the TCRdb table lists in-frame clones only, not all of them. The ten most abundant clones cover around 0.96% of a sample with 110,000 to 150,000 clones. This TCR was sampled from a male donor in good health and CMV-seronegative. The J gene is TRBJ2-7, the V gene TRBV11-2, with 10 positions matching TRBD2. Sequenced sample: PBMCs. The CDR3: CASSSAGTSVSYEQYF. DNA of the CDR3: TGTGCCAGCAGCTCAGCCGGGACTAGCGTCTCCTACGAGCAGTACTTC.